The following is a T cell receptor (beta chain) sequence with its context. This specimen comes from a study of blood T cell repertoires in COVID-19. In the study overall: T cells, B-cell-depleted T cells, or PBMCs supplied cDNA or gDNA.

As processed by the authors: For nucleated cells, counts were estimated from reference gene primer amplification. Measured with immunoSEQ multiplex PCR; TCRdb has only the in-frame clones, and not every one. V and J calls and clone size follow that table, whereas D and trimming were derived from the DNA. The repertoire has about 14,000 clones, 84% of them found once; the top ten carry around 24%. The V end was cut by 0 bases, the J end by 3 bases, with 12 bases between. The germline CDR1 and CDR2 sequences are LNHNV and YYDKDF (reference sequence). This CDR3 spans 15 amino acids. The sequenced sample consisted of peripheral blood. The V and J genes are TRBV15 and TRBJ2-7; the D gene is possibly TRBD1 (6 bases). The receptor was derived from a woman aged 50 to 60 with active or convalescent COVID-19. The CDR3 DNA reads TGTGCCACCAGCAGAGACGGGACACGAGACTACGAGCAGTACTTC. This translates into CATSRDGTRDYEQYF.